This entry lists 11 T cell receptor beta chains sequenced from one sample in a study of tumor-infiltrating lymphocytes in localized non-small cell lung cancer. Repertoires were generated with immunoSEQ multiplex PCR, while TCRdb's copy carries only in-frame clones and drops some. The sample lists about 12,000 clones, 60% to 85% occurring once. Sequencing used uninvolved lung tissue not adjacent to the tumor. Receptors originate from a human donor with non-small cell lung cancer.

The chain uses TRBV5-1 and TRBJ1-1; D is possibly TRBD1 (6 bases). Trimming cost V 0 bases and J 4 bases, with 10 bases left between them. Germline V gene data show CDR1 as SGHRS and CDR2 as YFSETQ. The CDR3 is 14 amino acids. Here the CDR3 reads CASSLVGGGTEAFF. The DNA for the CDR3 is TGCGCCAGCAGCTTGGTAGGGGGAGGCACTGAAGCTTTCTTT.

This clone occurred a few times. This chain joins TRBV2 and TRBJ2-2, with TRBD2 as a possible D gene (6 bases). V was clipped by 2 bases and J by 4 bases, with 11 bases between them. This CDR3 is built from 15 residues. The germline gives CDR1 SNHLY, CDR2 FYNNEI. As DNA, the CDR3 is TGTGCCAGCAGTGAAATGGGGACTTTCACCGGGGAGCTGTTTTTT. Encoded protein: CASSEMGTFTGELFF.

CDR3 region: CASSLSREGFYEQYF. CDR3 sequence (DNA): TGTGCCAGCAGTTTATCCAGGGAAGGATTCTACGAGCAGTACTTC. The chain employs TRBV27 and TRBJ2-7; the D gene is possibly TRBD1 (5 bases). CDR1 is MNHEY and CDR2 is SMNVEV in the germline V gene (reference sequence). V lost 0 bases and J 3 bases, leaving 12 bases between the germline ends. There are 15 residues in the CDR3.

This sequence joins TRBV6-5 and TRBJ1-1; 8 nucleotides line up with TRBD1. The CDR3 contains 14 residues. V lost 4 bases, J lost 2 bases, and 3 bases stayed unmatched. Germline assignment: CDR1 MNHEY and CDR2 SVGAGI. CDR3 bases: TGTGCCAGCAGTTCCGGGACAGGCAACACTGAAGCTTTCTTT. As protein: CASSSGTGNTEAFF.

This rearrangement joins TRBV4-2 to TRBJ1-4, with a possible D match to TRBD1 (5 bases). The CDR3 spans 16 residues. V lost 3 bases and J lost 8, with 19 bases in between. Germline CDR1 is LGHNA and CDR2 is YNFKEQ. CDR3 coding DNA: TGTGCCAGCAGCCAGGGAATAGGTACAGGAGTAGAAAAACTGTTTTTT. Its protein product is CASSQGIGTGVEKLFF.

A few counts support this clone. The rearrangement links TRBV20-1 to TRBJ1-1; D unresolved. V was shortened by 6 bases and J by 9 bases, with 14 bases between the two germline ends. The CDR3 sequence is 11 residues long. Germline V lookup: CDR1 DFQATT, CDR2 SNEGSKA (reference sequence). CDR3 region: CSASSDTKAFF. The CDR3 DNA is TGCAGTGCAAGCTCAGACACGAAAGCTTTCTTT.

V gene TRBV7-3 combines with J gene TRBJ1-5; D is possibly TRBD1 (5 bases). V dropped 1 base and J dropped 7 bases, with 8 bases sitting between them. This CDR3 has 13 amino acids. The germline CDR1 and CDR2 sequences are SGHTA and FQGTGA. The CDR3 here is CASSLNAGQPQHF. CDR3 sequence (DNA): TGTGCCAGCAGCTTAAACGCAGGGCAGCCCCAGCATTTT.

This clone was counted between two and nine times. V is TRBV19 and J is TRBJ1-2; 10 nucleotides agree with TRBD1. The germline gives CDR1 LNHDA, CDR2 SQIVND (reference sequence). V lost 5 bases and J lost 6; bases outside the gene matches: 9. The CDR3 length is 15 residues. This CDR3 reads CASSYSAGQGNGYTF. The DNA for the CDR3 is TGTGCCAGTAGTTATTCCGCGGGACAGGGGAATGGCTACACCTTC.

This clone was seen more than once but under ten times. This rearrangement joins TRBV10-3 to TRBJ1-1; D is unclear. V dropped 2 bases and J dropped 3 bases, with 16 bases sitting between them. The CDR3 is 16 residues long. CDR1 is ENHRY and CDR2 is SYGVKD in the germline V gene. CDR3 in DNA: TGTGCCATCAGTGAGGCTGAATGGGGTAAGGACACTGAAGCTTTCTTT. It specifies CAISEAEWGKDTEAFF.

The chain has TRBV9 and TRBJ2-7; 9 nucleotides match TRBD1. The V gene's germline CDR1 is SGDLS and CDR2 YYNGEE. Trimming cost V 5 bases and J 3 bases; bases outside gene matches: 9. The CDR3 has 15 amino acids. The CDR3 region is CASSYGTGRVYEQYF. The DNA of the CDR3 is TGTGCCAGCAGTTACGGGACAGGGCGGGTCTACGAGCAGTACTTC.

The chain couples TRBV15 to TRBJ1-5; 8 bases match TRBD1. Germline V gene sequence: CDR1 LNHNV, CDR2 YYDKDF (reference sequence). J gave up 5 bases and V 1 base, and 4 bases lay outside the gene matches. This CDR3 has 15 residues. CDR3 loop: CATSRVQGEYQPQHF. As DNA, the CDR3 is TGTGCCACCAGCAGAGTACAGGGGGAGTATCAGCCCCAGCATTTT.